This TCR beta chain was sequenced during a study of blood T cell repertoires in COVID-19. Across the whole study: PBMCs, B-cell-depleted T cells, or T cells provided the cDNA or gDNA that made up the material.

In the original processing: Using reference gene primer amplification, nucleated cell counts were estimated. Some clones are missing from TCRdb's copy, which holds only in-frame ones; the method was immunoSEQ multiplex PCR. V, J and clone size reflect that table, while D and trimming were determined from the DNA. The sample shows 250,000 to 300,000 clones, approximately 91% of them seen only once. V was pared by 0 bases and J by 4 bases, with 3 bases of the junction left unmatched. The CDR3 has 16 amino acids. Looked up from germline, CDR1 is KGHSH and CDR2 is LQKENI. Followed over time, Seattle patients had been enrolled while infection was active.

This TCR derives from a woman aged 25 to 45 with COVID-19, enrolled during active disease. The chain joins TRBV18 to TRBJ2-5, with TRBD2 matching over 12 bases. Material: peripheral blood. CDR3 bases: TGTGCCAGCTCACCACCCCCGGGACTAGCGGGAGAGACCCAGTACTTC. This encodes CASSPPPGLAGETQYF.